This TCR beta chain was captured by sequencing in a study of response to subunit inactivated influenza vaccine. TCRdb re-called the RT-PCR reads through MiXCR, storing one row per CDR3 protein. There are fewer than 550,000 distinct CDR3 sequences in the sample; about 25% occur only once, and under 2.5% lies in the top ten. CDR1 and CDR2 (germline): MDHEN, SYDVKM. This CDR3 has 15 amino acids. With 5 bases removed from V and 5 bases from J, the gap between germline ends came to 18 bases. This specimen was CD4+ T cells sorted from PBMCs, taken more than 4 days after vaccination. This TCR came from a man aged 50 or older who received an inactivated influenza vaccine. The V gene is TRBV28, the J gene TRBJ2-5, with D perhaps matching TRBD1 (7 bases). CDR3 bases: TGTGCCAGCAGTGAGAGGACAGGAGGGCAGGAGACCCAGTACTTC. This gives the protein CASSERTGGQETQYF. Full variable domain (remainder filled in from reference TRBV28 and TRBJ2-5): DVKVTQSSRYLVKRTGEKVFLECVQDMDHENMFWYRQDPGLGLRLIYFSYDVKMKEKGDIPEGYSVSREKKERFSLILESASTNQTSMYLCASSERTGGQETQYFGPGTRLLVL.